The 31 T cell receptor beta chains in this list originate from one sample, sequenced in a study of long-term antiretroviral therapy in people with HIV. Version v3.0 of the immunoSEQ assay ran at survey level. Profiling relied on immunoSEQ multiplex PCR, and the TCRdb table lists in-frame clones only, not all of them. The table records roughly 28,000 clones, roughly 90% of them present only once. Specimen: unsorted PBMCs, collected 0.5 years after starting antiretroviral therapy. These receptors were obtained from a young woman with HIV.

The chain has TRBV5-4 and TRBJ2-2, with D tentatively TRBD1 (5 bases). The CDR3 consists of 17 residues. The V end lost 4 bases, the J end lost 4 bases, and 20 bases lay between the germline ends. Per the germline V gene, CDR1 is SGHNT and CDR2 is YYREEE (reference sequence). The CDR3 loop reads CASSPADRPATTGELFF. The CDR3 bases are TGTGCCAGCAGCCCAGCCGACAGACCAGCAACCACCGGGGAGCTGTTTTTT. The variable domain in full, completed from reference TRBV5-4 and TRBJ2-2, reads ETGVTQSPTHLIKTRGQQVTLRCSSQSGHNTVSWYQQALGQGPQFIFQYYREEENGRGNFPPRFSGLQFPNYSSELNVNALELDDSALYLCASSPADRPATTGELFFGEGSRLTVL.

The rearrangement links TRBV6-5 to TRBJ2-7, with a weak D call TRBD2 (5 bases). Germline values: CDR1 MNHEY, CDR2 SVGAGI. Trimming shortened V by 6 bases and J by 6 bases, and 18 bases separated the two germline ends. The length of the CDR3 is 14 residues. The DNA for the CDR3 is TGTGCCAGCAGCCGCGGGCAGAGGATGCCCGAGCAGTACTTC. Translating it yields CASSRGQRMPEQYF.

The J gene is TRBJ2-7, the V gene TRBV27; 13 bases fit TRBD2. The CDR3 has 17 residues. The germline gives CDR1 MNHEY, CDR2 SMNVEV (reference sequence). V shed 4 bases, J shed 2 bases, and the junction held 8 bases outside the gene matches. This CDR3 reads CASSSRPGLAGTYEQYF. Written as DNA, the CDR3 is TGTGCCAGCAGTTCCCGCCCGGGACTAGCGGGAACCTACGAGCAGTACTTC.

V gene TRBV5-6 combines with J gene TRBJ1-2, with no clear D. CDR3 length: 15 residues. V was pared by 0 bases and J by 0 bases, with 9 bases between. In germline, CDR1 is SGHDT, CDR2 YYEEEE. DNA of the CDR3: TGTGCCAGCAGCTTGGTGCGGGTTCCTAACTATGGCTACACCTTC. It encodes CASSLVRVPNYGYTF.

This clone was picked up one time. The genes are TRBV18 and TRBJ2-3; D may be TRBD2 (5 bases). Germline-derived CDR1 and CDR2 are KGHSH and LQKENI. With 2 bases removed from V and 3 bases from J, the gap between germline ends came to 15 bases. The CDR3 is 16 amino acids. CDR3 sequence reads: CASSPVEGLSTDTQYF. In DNA, the CDR3 is TGTGCCAGCTCACCAGTTGAGGGCTTGAGTACAGATACGCAGTATTTT.

The chain recombines TRBV4-3 with TRBJ2-7, with 12 positions matching TRBD2. Trimming took 0 bases from V and 7 from J; bases not matched to a gene: 16. Per the germline V gene, CDR1 is LGHNA and CDR2 is YSLEER. The CDR3 length is 19 residues. DNA for the CDR3: TGCGCCAGCAGCCAAGAGTACCGTCCTAGCGGGAGGGGGCCGAGGGAGCAGTACTTC. This gives the protein CASSQEYRPSGRGPREQYF.

The chain is built from TRBV27 and TRBJ2-3; 8 bases fit TRBD2. The CDR3 consists of 15 residues. Germline loops: CDR1 MNHEY, CDR2 SMNVEV (reference sequence). The ends lost 4 bases at V and 2 bases at J; junction bases unmatched: 5. The CDR3 coding sequence is TGTGCCAGCAGTTCCGGGGGGGTGGCCACAGATACGCAGTATTTT. Encoded protein: CASSSGGVATDTQYF.

The gene calls are TRBV28 and TRBJ1-2; D not certain. The germline V and J ends were trimmed by 1 base and 5 bases, with 8 bases remaining between them. The germline CDR1 and CDR2 sequences are MDHEN and SYDVKM. This CDR3 contains 13 residues. CDR3 nucleotides: TGTGCCAGCAGTTTATCAAAGTCTTATGGCTACACCTTC. It encodes CASSLSKSYGYTF.

The rearrangement links TRBV19 to TRBJ2-1; 8 nucleotides line up with TRBD2. CDR3 size: 15 residues. J was trimmed by 10 bases and V by 3 bases; bases with no gene match: 11. Germline V gene sequence: CDR1 LNHDA, CDR2 SQIVND (reference sequence). CDR3 in amino acids: CASSISRTSGTEQFF. The DNA for the CDR3 is TGTGCCAGTAGTATTTCGCGTACTAGCGGTACCGAGCAGTTCTTC.

The chain employs TRBV25-1 and TRBJ2-3, with no clear D. This CDR3 has 11 residues. CDR1 is MGHDK, CDR2 SYGVNS, per germline. V lost 8 bases and J lost 5, with 8 bases in between. CDR3 sequence reads: CASAWGDTQYF. In nucleotides, the CDR3 is TGTGCCAGCGCCTGGGGAGATACGCAGTATTTT.

In its sample, this clone was seen once. J is TRBJ2-7 and V is TRBV7-3; D gene unclear. The CDR3 loop spans 13 amino acids. Germline CDR1 is SGHTA and CDR2 is FQGTGA. V was trimmed by 5 bases and J by 6 bases, leaving 14 bases between them. The CDR3 nucleotides read TGTGCCAGCAGCCCTACCGGCATCAGCGAGCAGTACTTC. This codes for CASSPTGISEQYF.

The chain recombines TRBV28 with TRBJ1-2; D might be TRBD1 (5 bases). The V and J ends lost 3 bases and 7 bases respectively, with 12 bases between them. Looked up from germline, CDR1 is MDHEN and CDR2 is SYDVKM. This CDR3 has 13 residues. CDR3 protein: CASSFLRGPGYTF. The CDR3 bases are TGTGCCAGCAGTTTTCTAAGGGGTCCTGGCTACACCTTC.

This clone was observed a single time. This sequence joins TRBV11-3 and TRBJ2-1, with D hard to call. V lost 1 base to trimming and J lost 8 bases, with 12 bases between them. This CDR3 is built from 14 residues. Germline values: CDR1 SGHNT, CDR2 YENEEA. The CDR3 loop reads CASSLVSQSDEQFF. The CDR3 DNA is TGTGCCAGCAGCTTAGTCAGTCAGTCGGATGAGCAGTTCTTC. Supplemented by reference TRBV11-3 and TRBJ2-1, the full variable domain reads EAGVVQSPRYKIIEKKQPVAFWCNPISGHNTLYWYLQNLGQGPELLIRYENEEAVDDSQLPKDRFSAERLKGVDSTLKIQPAELGDSAVYLCASSLVSQSDEQFFGPGTRLTVL.

This chain joins TRBV15 and TRBJ2-7; no clear D. CDR1 and CDR2 (germline): LNHNV, YYDKDF (reference sequence). The V end lost 0 bases, the J end lost 6 bases, and 6 bases lay between the germline ends. The CDR3 length is 12 residues. The CDR3 spells CATSRELSEQYF. The CDR3 DNA follows: TGTGCCACCAGCAGAGAATTAAGCGAGCAGTACTTC.

The V and J genes are TRBV7-9 and TRBJ1-4; tentative D call: TRBD1 (6 bases). Deletions cut 4 bases from V and 3 bases from J, with 9 bases between. CDR1 and CDR2 from the germline V gene are SEHNR and FQNEAQ (reference sequence). The CDR3 has 14 residues. CDR3 nucleotide sequence: TGTGCCAGCAGCTCTGAGGGGGCTAATGAAAAACTGTTTTTT. This gives the protein CASSSEGANEKLFF.

In its sample, this clone was seen a few times. The J gene is TRBJ1-2, the V gene TRBV7-3; D is undetermined. From germline, CDR1 is SGHTA and CDR2 FQGTGA. V dropped 1 base and J dropped 2 bases, with 17 bases sitting between them. The CDR3 covers 17 residues. The CDR3: CASSLNPSAASNYGYTF. For the CDR3, the DNA is TGTGCCAGCAGCTTAAATCCGTCGGCGGCTTCGAACTATGGCTACACCTTC.

By frequency in the sample, this clone is medium-sized (0.01 to 0.1%). This chain uses TRBV5-1 with TRBJ2-1, with a weak D call TRBD1 (5 bases). CDR1 is SGHRS, CDR2 YFSETQ, per germline. V was trimmed by 2 bases and J by 6 bases, leaving 9 bases between them. CDR3 length: 13 residues. CDR3 bases: TGCGCCAGCAGCTTACCAGGGATCAATGAGCAGTTCTTC. Residues: CASSLPGINEQFF.

The chain recombines TRBV25-1 with TRBJ2-1, with unresolved D. The germline CDR1 and CDR2 sequences are MGHDK and SYGVNS. V was cut by 4 bases and J by 9 bases, with 7 bases left in between. The CDR3 has 11 residues. This chain's CDR3 is CASSVDFEQFF. CDR3 in DNA: TGTGCCAGCAGTGTCGACTTTGAGCAGTTCTTC.

This rearrangement joins TRBV28 to TRBJ2-7; TRBD2 matches 8 bases. J was trimmed by 9 bases and V by 6 bases; bases with no gene match: 13. The CDR3 totals 14 residues. Germline assignment: CDR1 MDHEN and CDR2 SYDVKM. The CDR3 loop reads CASRVASGPWGQYF. As DNA, the CDR3 is TGTGCCAGCAGGGTTGCTAGCGGGCCGTGGGGGCAGTACTTC.

The chain joins TRBV9 to TRBJ2-3, with TRBD2 matching 11 bases. CDR3 size: 19 residues. Germline V gene sequence: CDR1 SGDLS, CDR2 YYNGEE. V trimming: 4 bases; J trimming: 4 bases; junction bases outside the gene matches: 17. The CDR3 coding sequence is TGTGCCAGCAGCACCAGTGGACTAGCGGGCTTCAGTCGGGCAGATACGCAGTATTTT. Protein: CASSTSGLAGFSRADTQYF.

CDR3 in amino acids: CASSLTRENTQYF. The CDR3 region has the DNA TGTGCCAGCAGCTTAACGAGAGAAAATACGCAGTATTTT. The chain links TRBV7-3 to TRBJ2-3; D remains unclear. The V gene lost 0 bases and the J gene lost 7 bases, with 8 bases spanning the gap. The germline V gene has CDR1 SGHTA and CDR2 FQGTGA. The CDR3 sequence is 13 residues long.

J is TRBJ2-3 and V is TRBV6-5; TRBD2 aligns across 8 bases. Germline V lookup: CDR1 MNHEY, CDR2 SVGAGI. With V trimmed by 6 bases and J by 6 bases, 8 bases remained unmatched. CDR3 length: 14 residues. The CDR3 is CASRRLAGRDTQYF. The CDR3 region has the DNA TGTGCCAGCAGGAGGTTAGCGGGACGGGATACGCAGTATTTT.

V usage is TRBV6-5 and J usage is TRBJ2-1; 7 nucleotides match TRBD1. Germline V gene lookup returns CDR1 MNHEY and CDR2 SVGAGI. The CDR3 runs 14 residues. The ends lost 8 bases at V and 5 bases at J; junction bases unmatched: 9. CDR3 bases: TGTGCCAGCCGGAGGATGACAGGGAACAATGAGCAGTTCTTC. It is translated as CASRRMTGNNEQFF.

This clone was detected once. The chain carries TRBV19 and TRBJ2-2; D is possibly TRBD1 (6 bases). The CDR3 loop spans 15 amino acids. Germline loops: CDR1 LNHDA, CDR2 SQIVND (reference sequence). V shed 6 bases and J shed 1 base, with 12 bases lying between them. The DNA for the CDR3 is TGTGCCAGTAGCCATCTCAGGGGGAACACCGGGGAGCTGTTTTTT. Translated: CASSHLRGNTGELFF. The entire variable domain, with the rest obtained from reference TRBV19 and TRBJ2-2, is as follows: DGGITQSPKYLFRKEGQNVTLSCEQNLNHDAMYWYRQDPGQGLRLIYYSQIVNDFQKGDIAEGYSVSREKKESFPLTVTSAQKNPTAFYLCASSHLRGNTGELFFGEGSRLTVL.

This chain links TRBV7-2 with TRBJ1-5, with D uncertain. The CDR3 sequence is 13 residues long. Germline values: CDR1 SGHTA, CDR2 FQGNSA. The V gene lost 1 base and the J gene lost 6 bases, with 7 bases spanning the gap. CDR3 coding DNA: TGTGCCAGCAGCTTAGTGGATCCTCAGCCCCAGCATTTT. Translation gives CASSLVDPQPQHF.

V usage is TRBV29-1 and J usage is TRBJ2-1, with D tentatively TRBD2 (7 bases). There are 14 residues in the CDR3. Germline CDR1 and CDR2: SQVTM and ANQGSEA. Deletions cut 4 bases from V and 7 bases from J, with 17 bases between. This CDR3 reads CSVVTVGGRNEQFF. The CDR3 bases are TGCAGCGTTGTCACGGTCGGGGGGCGGAATGAGCAGTTCTTC.

The CDR3 bases are TGTGCCAGCAGTTGGGGGGGGACCTCCAATCAGCCCCAGCATTTT. Residues: CASSWGGTSNQPQHF. This chain links TRBV27 with TRBJ1-5; tentatively, D is TRBD1 (5 bases). Germline lookup yields CDR1 MNHEY and CDR2 SMNVEV (reference sequence). V was shortened by 4 bases and J by 3 bases, with 13 bases between the two germline ends. This CDR3 region has 15 residues.

The CDR3 sequence is CASSLGGSVSYEQYF. In DNA form, the CDR3 reads TGCGCCAGCAGCTTGGGCGGGAGTGTATCCTACGAGCAGTACTTC. The rearrangement uses TRBV5-1 and TRBJ2-7, with 7 bases that match TRBD2. The CDR3 is 15 residues long. V lost 0 bases to trimming and J lost 1 base; unmatched junction nucleotides: 4. Germline lookup yields CDR1 SGHRS and CDR2 YFSETQ.

This clone was picked up one time. The V call is TRBV7-3, the J call TRBJ1-3, with D perhaps TRBD1 (5 bases). V was clipped by 5 bases and J by 9 bases, with 20 bases between them. CDR1 and CDR2 (germline): SGHTA, FQGTGA. The CDR3 spans 15 residues. CDR3 loop: CASSPNAGTGGTIYF. DNA of the CDR3: TGTGCCAGCAGCCCAAACGCCGGGACGGGCGGCACCATATATTTT.

The chain joins TRBV9 to TRBJ2-7; D possibly corresponds to TRBD2 (6 bases). Between the trimmed V and J ends, which lost 3 bases and 7 bases, there was a span of 11 bases. Looked up from germline, CDR1 is SGDLS and CDR2 is YYNGEE. This CDR3 has 12 amino acids. The CDR3: CASSGGDGEQYF. The DNA of the CDR3 is TGTGCCAGCAGCGGGGGGGACGGGGAGCAGTACTTC. Combining the CDR3 with reference TRBV9 and TRBJ2-7 gives the whole variable domain DSGVTQTPKHLITATGQRVTLRCSPRSGDLSVYWYQQSLDQGLQFLIQYYNGEERAKGNILERFSAQQFPDLHSELNLSSLELGDSALYFCASSGGDGEQYFGPGTRLTVT.

The rearrangement joins TRBV28 to TRBJ2-3, with D maybe TRBD1 (5 bases). The V gene's germline CDR1 is MDHEN and CDR2 SYDVKM. This CDR3 has 13 amino acids. V dropped 2 bases and J dropped 5 bases, with 8 bases sitting between them. DNA for the CDR3: TGTGCCAGCAGTTTAGCCAGGGAAGATACGCAGTATTTT. Amino acid sequence: CASSLAREDTQYF.